This T cell receptor (beta chain) is drawn from a study of blood T cell repertoires in COVID-19. The overall study: Some COVID-19 samples were acute and others convalescent; all came from the United States, Italy and Spain. PBMCs, B-cell-depleted T cells, or T cells provided the cDNA or gDNA that made up the material.

How the authors handled the data: Amplification of reference gene primers was used by the study to estimate nucleated cell counts. The repertoire was sequenced with immunoSEQ multiplex PCR; TCRdb's copy has only in-frame clones and lacks some. The DNA gave D and trimming, while V, J and clone size come from that table. This sample has more than 25,000 clones, with 90% to 95% found just once. Material for sequencing was peripheral blood. The sequence derives from a human donor with active COVID-19. The donor label of this sample is uncertain.

For the CDR3, the DNA is TGCAGCGTTGAAGATCGAGACAGCTACGAGCAGTACTTC. Translated, it gives CSVEDRDSYEQYF. The chain has TRBV29-1 and TRBJ2-7, with D possibly TRBD1 on 5 matching bases. Germline assignment: CDR1 SQVTM and CDR2 ANQGSEA. CDR3 length: 13 residues. V was pared by 0 bases and J by 3 bases, with 9 bases between.